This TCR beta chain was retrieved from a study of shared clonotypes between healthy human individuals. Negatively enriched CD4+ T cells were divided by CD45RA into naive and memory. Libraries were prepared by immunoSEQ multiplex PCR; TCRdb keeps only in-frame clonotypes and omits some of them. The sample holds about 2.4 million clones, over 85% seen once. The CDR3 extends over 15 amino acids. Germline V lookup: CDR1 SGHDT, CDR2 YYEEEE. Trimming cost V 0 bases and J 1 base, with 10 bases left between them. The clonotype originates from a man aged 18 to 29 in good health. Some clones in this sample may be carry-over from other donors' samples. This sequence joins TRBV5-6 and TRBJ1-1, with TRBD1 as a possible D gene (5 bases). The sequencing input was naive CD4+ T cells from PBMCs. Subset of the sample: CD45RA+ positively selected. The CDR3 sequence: CASSLVRGRNTEAFF. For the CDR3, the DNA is TGTGCCAGCAGCTTGGTACGGGGGAGGAACACTGAAGCTTTCTTT.